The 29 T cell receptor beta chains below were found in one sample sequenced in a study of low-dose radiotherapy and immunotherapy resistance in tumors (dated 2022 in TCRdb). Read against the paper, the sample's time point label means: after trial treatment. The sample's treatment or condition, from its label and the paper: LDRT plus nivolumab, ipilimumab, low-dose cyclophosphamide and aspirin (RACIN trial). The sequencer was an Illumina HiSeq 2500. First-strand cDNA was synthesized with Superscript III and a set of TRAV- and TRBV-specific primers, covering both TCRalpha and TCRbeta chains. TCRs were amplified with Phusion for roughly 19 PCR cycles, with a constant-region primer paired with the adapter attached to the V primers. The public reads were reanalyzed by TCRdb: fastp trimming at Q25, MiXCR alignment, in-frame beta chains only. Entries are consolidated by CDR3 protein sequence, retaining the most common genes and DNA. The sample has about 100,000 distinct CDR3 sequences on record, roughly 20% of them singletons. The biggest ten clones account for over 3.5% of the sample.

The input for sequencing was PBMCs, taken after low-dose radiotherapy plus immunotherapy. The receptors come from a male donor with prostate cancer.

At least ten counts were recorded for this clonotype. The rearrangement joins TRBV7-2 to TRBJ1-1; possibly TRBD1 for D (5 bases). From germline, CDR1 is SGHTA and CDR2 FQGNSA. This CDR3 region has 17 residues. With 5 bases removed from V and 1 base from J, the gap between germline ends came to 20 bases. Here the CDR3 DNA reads TGTGCCAGCAGCACTTTATGGGGGGAGCTCTCGAACACTGAAGCTTTCTTT. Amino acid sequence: CASSTLWGELSNTEAFF.

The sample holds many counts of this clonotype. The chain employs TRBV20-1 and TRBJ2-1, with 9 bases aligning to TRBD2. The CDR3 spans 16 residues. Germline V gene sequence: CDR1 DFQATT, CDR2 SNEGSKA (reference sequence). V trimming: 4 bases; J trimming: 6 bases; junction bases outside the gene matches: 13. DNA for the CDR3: TGCAGTGCTACGGCTTTGGCGGGGGGGCATCGCAATGAGCAGTTCTTC. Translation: CSATALAGGHRNEQFF.

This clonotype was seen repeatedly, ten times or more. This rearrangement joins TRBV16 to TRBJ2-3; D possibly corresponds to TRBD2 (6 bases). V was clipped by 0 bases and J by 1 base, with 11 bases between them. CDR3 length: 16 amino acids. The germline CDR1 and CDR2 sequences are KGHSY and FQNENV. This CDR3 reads CASSQSNGGGTDTQYF. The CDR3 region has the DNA TGTGCCAGCAGCCAATCTAACGGCGGGGGCACAGATACGCAGTATTTT.

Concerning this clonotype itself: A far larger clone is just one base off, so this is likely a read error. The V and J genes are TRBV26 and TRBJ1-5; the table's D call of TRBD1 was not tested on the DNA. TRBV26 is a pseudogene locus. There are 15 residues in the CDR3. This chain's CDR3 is CVSSLRGAGNQPQHF. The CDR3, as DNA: TGTGTCAGCAGTTTACGGGGGGCTGGCAATCAGCCCCAGCATTTT.

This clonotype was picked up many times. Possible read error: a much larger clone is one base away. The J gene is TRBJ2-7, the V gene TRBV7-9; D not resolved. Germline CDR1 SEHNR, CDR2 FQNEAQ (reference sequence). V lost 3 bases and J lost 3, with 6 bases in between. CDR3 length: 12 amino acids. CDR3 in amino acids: CASSLDVYEQYF. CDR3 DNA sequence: TGTGCCAGCAGCTTGGACGTCTACGAGCAGTACTTC.

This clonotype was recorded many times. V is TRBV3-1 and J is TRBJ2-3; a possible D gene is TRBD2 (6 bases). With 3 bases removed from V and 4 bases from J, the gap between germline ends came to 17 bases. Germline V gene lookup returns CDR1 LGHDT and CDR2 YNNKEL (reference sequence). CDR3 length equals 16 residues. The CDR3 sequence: CASSHPGTPSSDTQYF. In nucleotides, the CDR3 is TGTGCCAGCAGCCATCCCGGGACTCCGTCTTCAGATACGCAGTATTTT.

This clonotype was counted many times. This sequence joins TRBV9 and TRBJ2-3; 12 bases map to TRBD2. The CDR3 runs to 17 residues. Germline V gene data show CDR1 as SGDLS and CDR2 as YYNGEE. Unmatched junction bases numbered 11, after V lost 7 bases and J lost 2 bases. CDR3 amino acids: CASGFPTSGGITDTQYF. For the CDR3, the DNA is TGTGCCAGCGGCTTCCCAACTAGCGGGGGGATCACAGATACGCAGTATTTT. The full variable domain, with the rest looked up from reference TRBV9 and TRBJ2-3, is DSGVTQTPKHLITATGQRVTLRCSPRSGDLSVYWYQQSLDQGLQFLIQYYNGEERAKGNILERFSAQQFPDLHSELNLSSLELGDSALYFCASGFPTSGGITDTQYFGPGTRLTVL.

In DNA, the CDR3 is TGCGCCAGCAGCCATGGACTAGCGGGAGGTACCCGTACAGATACGCAGTATTTT. Translating it yields CASSHGLAGGTRTDTQYF. The chain is built from TRBV4-3 and TRBJ2-3, with 14 bases lining up with TRBD2. Germline CDR1 is LGHNA and CDR2 is YSLEER. The J segment lost 3 bases and the V segment lost 3 bases, leaving 8 bases of the junction unmatched. The CDR3 has 18 residues.

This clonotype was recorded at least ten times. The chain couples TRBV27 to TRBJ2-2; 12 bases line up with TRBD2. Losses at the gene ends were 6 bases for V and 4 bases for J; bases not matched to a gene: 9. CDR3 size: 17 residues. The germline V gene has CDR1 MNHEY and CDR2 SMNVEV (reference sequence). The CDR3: CASSTLGLAGLTGELFF. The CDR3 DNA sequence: TGTGCCAGCAGCACGTTAGGACTAGCGGGGCTCACCGGGGAGCTGTTTTTT.

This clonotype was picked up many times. In DNA, the CDR3 is TGTGCCAGCAGCTTAGCAGGGCCCGGGGAGCTGTTTTTT. It yields the protein CASSLAGPGELFF. The genes are TRBV11-2 and TRBJ2-2, with a possible D match to TRBD1 (5 bases). Germline CDR1 reads SGHAT; CDR2 reads FQNNGV. The CDR3 runs 13 residues. Trimming removed 1 base from V and 6 bases from J, with 6 bases in between.

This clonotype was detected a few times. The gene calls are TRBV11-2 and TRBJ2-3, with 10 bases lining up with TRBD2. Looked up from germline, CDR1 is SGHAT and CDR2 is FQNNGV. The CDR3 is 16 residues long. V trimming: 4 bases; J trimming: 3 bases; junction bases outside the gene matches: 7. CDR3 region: CASSSGAGGPTDTQYF. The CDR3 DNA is TGTGCCAGCAGCTCAGGAGCGGGGGGGCCGACAGATACGCAGTATTTT.

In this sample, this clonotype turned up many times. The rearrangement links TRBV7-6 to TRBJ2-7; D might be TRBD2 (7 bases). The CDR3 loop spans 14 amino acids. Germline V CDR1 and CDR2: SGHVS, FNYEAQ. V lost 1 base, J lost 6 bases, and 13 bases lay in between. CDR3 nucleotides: TGTGCCAGCAGCTTAGGAGCAGGGGAGGGCGAGCAGTACTTC. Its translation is CASSLGAGEGEQYF.

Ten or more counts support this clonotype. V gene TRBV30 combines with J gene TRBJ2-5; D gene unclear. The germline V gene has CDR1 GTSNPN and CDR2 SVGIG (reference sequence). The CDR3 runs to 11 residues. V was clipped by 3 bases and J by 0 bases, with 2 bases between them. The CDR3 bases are TGTGCCTGGAGCTACCAAGAGACCCAGTACTTC. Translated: CAWSYQETQYF.

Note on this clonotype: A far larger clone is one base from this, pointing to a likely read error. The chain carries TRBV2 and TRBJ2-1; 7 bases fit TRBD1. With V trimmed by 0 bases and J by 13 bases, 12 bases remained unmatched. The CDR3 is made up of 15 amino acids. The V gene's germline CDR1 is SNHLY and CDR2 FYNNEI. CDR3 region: CASSEATGAGETQFF. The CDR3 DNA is TGTGCCAGCAGTGAAGCCACAGGGGCCGGGGAGACCCAGTTCTTC.

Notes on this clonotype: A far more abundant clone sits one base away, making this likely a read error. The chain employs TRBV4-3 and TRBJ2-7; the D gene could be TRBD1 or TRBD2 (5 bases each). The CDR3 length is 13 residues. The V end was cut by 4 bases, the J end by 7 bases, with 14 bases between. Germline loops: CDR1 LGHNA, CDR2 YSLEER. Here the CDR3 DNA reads TGCGCCAGCAGCCCATCGGGGCTGGGGGAGCAGTACTTC. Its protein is CASSPSGLGEQYF.

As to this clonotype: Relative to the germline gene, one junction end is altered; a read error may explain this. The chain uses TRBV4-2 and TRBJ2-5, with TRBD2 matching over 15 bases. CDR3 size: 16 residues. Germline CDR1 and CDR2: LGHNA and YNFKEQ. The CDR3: CVSSLGLAGGEETQYF. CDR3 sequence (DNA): TGTGTCAGCAGCCTCGGACTAGCGGGGGGGGAAGAGACCCAGTACTTC.

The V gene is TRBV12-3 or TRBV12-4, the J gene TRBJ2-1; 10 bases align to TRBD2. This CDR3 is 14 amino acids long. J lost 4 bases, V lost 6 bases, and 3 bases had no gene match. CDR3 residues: CASRGGLAYNEQFF. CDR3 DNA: TGTGCCAGCAGGGGGGGACTAGCGTACAATGAGCAGTTCTTC.

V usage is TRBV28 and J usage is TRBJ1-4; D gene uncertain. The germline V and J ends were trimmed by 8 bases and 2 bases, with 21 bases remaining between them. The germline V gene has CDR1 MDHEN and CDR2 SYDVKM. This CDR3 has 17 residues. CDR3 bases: TGTGCCAGCCGCCCCCTGGGGAGTGTATCGACTAATGAAAAACTGTTTTTT. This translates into CASRPLGSVSTNEKLFF.

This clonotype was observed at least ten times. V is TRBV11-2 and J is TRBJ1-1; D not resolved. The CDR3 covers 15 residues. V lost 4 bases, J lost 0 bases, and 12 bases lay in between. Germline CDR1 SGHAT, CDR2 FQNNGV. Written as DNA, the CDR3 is TGTGCCAGCAGCTCTTCCCGCACGGTGAACACTGAAGCTTTCTTT. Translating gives CASSSSRTVNTEAFF. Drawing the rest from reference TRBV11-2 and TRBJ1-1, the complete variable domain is EAGVAQSPRYKIIEKRQSVAFWCNPISGHATLYWYQQILGQGPKLLIQFQNNGVVDDSQLPKDRFSAERLKGVDSTLKIQPAKLEDSAVYLCASSSSRTVNTEAFFGQGTRLTVV.

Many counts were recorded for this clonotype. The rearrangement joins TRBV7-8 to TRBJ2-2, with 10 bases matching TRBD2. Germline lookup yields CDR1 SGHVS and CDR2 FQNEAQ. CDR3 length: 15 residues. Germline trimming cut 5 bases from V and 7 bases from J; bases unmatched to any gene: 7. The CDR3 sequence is CASSPSGGAGGELFF. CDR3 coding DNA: TGTGCCAGCAGCCCAAGCGGGGGGGCCGGCGGGGAGCTGTTTTTT.

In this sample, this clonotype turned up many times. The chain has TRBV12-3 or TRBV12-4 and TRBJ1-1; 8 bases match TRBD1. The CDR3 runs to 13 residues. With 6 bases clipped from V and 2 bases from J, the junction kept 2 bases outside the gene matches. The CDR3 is CASSGQGNTEAFF. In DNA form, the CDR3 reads TGTGCCAGCAGCGGACAGGGAAACACTGAAGCTTTCTTT.

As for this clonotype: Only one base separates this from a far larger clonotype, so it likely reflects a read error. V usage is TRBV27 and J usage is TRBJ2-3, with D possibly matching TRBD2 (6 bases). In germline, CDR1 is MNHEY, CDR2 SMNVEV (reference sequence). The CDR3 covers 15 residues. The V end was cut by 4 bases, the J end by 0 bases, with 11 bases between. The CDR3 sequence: CASSSSGRSTDTQYF. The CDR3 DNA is TGTGCCAGCAGTTCCAGCGGGCGAAGCACAGATACGCAGTATTTT.

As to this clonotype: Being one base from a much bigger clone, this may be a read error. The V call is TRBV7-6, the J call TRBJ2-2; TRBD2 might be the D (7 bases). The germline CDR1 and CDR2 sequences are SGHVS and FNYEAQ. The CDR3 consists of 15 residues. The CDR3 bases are TGTGCCTGCAGTGAGAGGGGGGGCCCCACCGGGGAGCTGTTTTTT. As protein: CACSERGGPTGELFF.

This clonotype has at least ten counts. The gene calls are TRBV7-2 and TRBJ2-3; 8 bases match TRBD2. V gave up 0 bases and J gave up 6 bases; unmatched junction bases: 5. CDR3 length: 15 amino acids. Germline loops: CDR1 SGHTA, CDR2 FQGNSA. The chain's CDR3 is CASSLASGGGDTQYF. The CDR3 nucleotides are TGTGCCAGCAGCTTAGCAAGCGGGGGTGGGGATACGCAGTATTTT.

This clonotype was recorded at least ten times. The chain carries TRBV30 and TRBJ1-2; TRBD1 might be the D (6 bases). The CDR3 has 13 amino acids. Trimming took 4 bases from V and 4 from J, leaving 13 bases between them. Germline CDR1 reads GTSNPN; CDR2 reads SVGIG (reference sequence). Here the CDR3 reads CAWNRAVGYGYTF. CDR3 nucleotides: TGTGCCTGGAACAGGGCTGTTGGCTATGGCTACACCTTC.

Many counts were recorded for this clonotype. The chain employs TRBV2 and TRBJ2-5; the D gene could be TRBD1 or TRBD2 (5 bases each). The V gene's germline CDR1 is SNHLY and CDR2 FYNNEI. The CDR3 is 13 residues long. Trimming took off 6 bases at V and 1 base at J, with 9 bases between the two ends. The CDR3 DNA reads TGTGCCAGCAGGGCCGGGACCCAAGAGACCCAGTACTTC. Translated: CASRAGTQETQYF.

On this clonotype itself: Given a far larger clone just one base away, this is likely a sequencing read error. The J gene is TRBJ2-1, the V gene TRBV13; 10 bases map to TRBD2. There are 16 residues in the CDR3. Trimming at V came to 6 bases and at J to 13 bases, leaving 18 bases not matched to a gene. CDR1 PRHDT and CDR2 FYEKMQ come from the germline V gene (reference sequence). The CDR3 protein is CASSEALAGSQETQFF. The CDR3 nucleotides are TGTGCCAGCAGTGAAGCACTAGCGGGGTCCCAAGAGACCCAGTTCTTC.

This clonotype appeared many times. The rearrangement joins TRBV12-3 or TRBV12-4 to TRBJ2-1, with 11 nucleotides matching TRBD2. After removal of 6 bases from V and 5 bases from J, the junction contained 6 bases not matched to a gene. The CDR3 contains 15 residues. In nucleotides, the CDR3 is TGTGCCAGCAGGGGCGGGACTAGCGGCCACAATGAGCAGTTCTTC. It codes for CASRGGTSGHNEQFF.

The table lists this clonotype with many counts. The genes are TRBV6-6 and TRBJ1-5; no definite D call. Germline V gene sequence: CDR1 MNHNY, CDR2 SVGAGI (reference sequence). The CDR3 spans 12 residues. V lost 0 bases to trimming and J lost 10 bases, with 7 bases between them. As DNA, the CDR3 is TGTGCCAGCAGTTACTCTGAGGATCCCCAGCATTTT. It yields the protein CASSYSEDPQHF.